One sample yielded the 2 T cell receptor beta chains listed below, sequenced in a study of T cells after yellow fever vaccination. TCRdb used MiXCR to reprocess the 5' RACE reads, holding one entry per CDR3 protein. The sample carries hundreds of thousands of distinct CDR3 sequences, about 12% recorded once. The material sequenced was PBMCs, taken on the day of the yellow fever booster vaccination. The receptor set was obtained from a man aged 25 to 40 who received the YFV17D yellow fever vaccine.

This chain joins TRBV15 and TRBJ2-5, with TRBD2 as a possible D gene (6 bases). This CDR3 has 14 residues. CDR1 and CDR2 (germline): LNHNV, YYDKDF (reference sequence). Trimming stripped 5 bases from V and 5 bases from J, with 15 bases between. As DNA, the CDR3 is TGTGCCACCAGCCCTCTGGGGGGAAGGGAGACCCAGTACTTC. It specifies CATSPLGGRETQYF. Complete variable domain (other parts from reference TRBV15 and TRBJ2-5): DAMVIQNPRYQVTQFGKPVTLSCSQTLNHNVMYWYQQKSSQAPKLLFHYYDKDFNNEADTPDNFQSRRPNTSFCFLDIRSPGLGDTAMYLCATSPLGGRETQYFGPGTRLLVL.

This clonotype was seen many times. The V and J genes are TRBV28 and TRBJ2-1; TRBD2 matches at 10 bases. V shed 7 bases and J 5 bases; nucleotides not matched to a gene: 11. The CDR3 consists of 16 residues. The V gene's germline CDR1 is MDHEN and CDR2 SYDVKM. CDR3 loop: CASTPSGLASDNEQFF. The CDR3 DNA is TGTGCCAGCACCCCATCGGGACTAGCGAGCGACAATGAGCAGTTCTTC. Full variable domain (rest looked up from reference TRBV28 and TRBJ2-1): DVKVTQSSRYLVKRTGEKVFLECVQDMDHENMFWYRQDPGLGLRLIYFSYDVKMKEKGDIPEGYSVSREKKERFSLILESASTNQTSMYLCASTPSGLASDNEQFFGPGTRLTVL.